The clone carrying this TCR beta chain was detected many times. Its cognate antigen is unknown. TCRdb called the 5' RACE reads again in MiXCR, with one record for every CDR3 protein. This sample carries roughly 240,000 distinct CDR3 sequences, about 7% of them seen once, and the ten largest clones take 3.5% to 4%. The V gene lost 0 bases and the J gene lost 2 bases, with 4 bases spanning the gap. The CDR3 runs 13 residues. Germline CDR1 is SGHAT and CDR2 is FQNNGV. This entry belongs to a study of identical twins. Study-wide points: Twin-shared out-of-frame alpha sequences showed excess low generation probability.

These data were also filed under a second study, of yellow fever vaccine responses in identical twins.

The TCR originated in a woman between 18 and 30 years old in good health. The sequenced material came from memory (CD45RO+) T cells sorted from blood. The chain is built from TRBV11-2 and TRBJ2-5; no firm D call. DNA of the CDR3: TGTGCCAGCAGCTTAGAACAGCAAGAGACCCAGTACTTC. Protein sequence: CASSLEQQETQYF.